These T cell receptor beta chains were read from a single sample in a study of blood T cell repertoires in COVID-19. Here immunoSEQ multiplex PCR was the method, and the copy in TCRdb shows in-frame clones only, minus some. The sample includes approximately 200,000 clones, approximately 83% of them seen just once. The source material was peripheral blood. These receptors were obtained from a human donor with active or convalescent COVID-19. The donor label of this sample is uncertain. The CDR3 runs from the conserved cysteine through the conserved F or W. For some rows the clone size is stated as once, few or many, or as a class when expanded; others skip it.

abundance,v_gene,CDR3aa
-,TRBV7-9,CASSSSGVDIQYF
-,TRBV18,CASSPLAGGQETQYF
-,TRBV7-2,CASSPTSGRGEQYF
-,TRBV7-2,CASNDGLAYNEQFF
-,TRBV12-3/TRBV12-4,CASSLGSYGYTF
-,TRBV4-1,CASSQGRVKEKLFF
few,TRBV2,CASSGGTRRTDTQYF
-,TRBV12-3/TRBV12-4,CASSQSAAAFF
-,TRBV4-3,CASSQDGLARGHEQFF
-,TRBV5-1,CASTMAGQETQYF
-,TRBV12-3/TRBV12-4,CASSLNRRRGYTF
-,TRBV4-2,CASSQGQGANQPQHF
-,TRBV6-6,CASSRTSSGSKTGELFF
-,TRBV4-1,CASSQTGLSTGELFF
-,TRBV5-6,CASSRLRGSSGNTIYF
-,TRBV21-1,CASPKWETSNYGYTF
-,TRBV5-4,CASSLPGSGAGELFF
-,TRBV18,CASSPTRAGGTGELFF
-,TRBV11-2,CASSPQENYGYTF
-,TRBV7-2,CASSIVSGTSVREQFF
-,TRBV11-2,CASSLAGAGVNTEAFF
once,TRBV27,CASRHNPGLAGDFPYEQYF
-,TRBV6-2/TRBV6-3,CASSPPGGDQSYGYTF
-,TRBV6-5,CASSYWESSGPYEQYF
-,TRBV28,CASSPPSGFSTDTQYF
-,TRBV9,CASSLGTNSYEQYF
-,TRBV7-2,CASSLTVFKGTDTQYF
few,TRBV5-5,CASSAWDTQPQHF